The sequence of this T cell receptor (beta chain) was determined in a study of blood T cell repertoires in COVID-19. About the research overall: Specimens from acute and convalescent COVID-19 originated in the United States, Italy and Spain.

Authors' methods: How many nucleated cells were present was estimated from reference gene primer amplification. TCRdb's table, derived via immunoSEQ multiplex PCR, lists solely in-frame clones and lacks some. V and J calls and clone size are as listed in that table; D and trimming were resolved from the DNA. The table shows roughly 320,000 clones, with just under 90% occurring only once. The count of this clone is one. The material sequenced was peripheral blood. This receptor was obtained from a woman between 25 and 40 years old with COVID-19, enrolled during active disease.

In nucleotides, the CDR3 is TGTGCCAGCAGCTTCCTATCGGGTGCCCCAGATACGCAGTATTTT. It codes for CASSFLSGAPDTQYF. This rearrangement joins TRBV5-4 to TRBJ2-3; D unclear. CDR3 length equals 15 residues. With 2 bases removed from V and 4 bases from J, the gap between germline ends came to 14 bases. Germline V gene lookup returns CDR1 SGHNT and CDR2 YYREEE (reference sequence).